A single sample gave rise to the 29 T cell receptor beta chains below, sequenced in a study of technical replicates of blood from several donors. Clones were read by immunoSEQ multiplex PCR, and TCRdb kept only the in-frame ones, dropping some. The data contain around 100,000 clones, nearly 96% of them singletons. The sample comprised T cells isolated from PBMCs. The receptors here all came from a human donor in good health.

This chain joins TRBV19 and TRBJ2-1; 11 bases map to TRBD2. This CDR3 is built from 18 residues. With V trimmed by 7 bases and J by 1 base, 12 bases remained unmatched. In germline, CDR1 is LNHDA, CDR2 SQIVND (reference sequence). DNA for the CDR3: TGTGCCAGTAAGGGTACTAGCGGGAGAATAGGATCCTACAATGAGCAGTTCTTC. Translation gives CASKGTSGRIGSYNEQFF.

V and J are TRBV7-2 and TRBJ2-2, with TRBD2 matching over 11 bases. V dropped 8 bases and J dropped 7; count of bases not matched to a gene: 9. The CDR3 has 15 residues. Germline assignment: CDR1 SGHTA and CDR2 FQGNSA. CDR3 nucleotides: TGTGCCAGCGCCGTTAGCGGGGGGGCCAACGGGGAGCTGTTTTTT. Encoded protein: CASAVSGGANGELFF.

The chain joins TRBV5-1 to TRBJ1-1, with 7 bases lining up with TRBD1. This CDR3 comprises 14 residues. V lost 0 bases and J lost 5; bases outside the gene matches: 4. The germline V gene encodes CDR1 SGHRS and CDR2 YFSETQ. CDR3 nucleotides: TGCGCCAGCAGCTTGGAAGGGGGCACGACTGAAGCTTTCTTT. Its translation is CASSLEGGTTEAFF. Based on the CDR3 plus reference TRBV5-1 and TRBJ1-1, the full variable domain is KAGVTQTPRYLIKTRGQQVTLSCSPISGHRSVSWYQQTPGQGLQFLFEYFSETQRNKGNFPGRFSGRQFSNSRSEMNVSTLELGDSALYLCASSLEGGTTEAFFGQGTRLTVV.

V usage is TRBV19 and J usage is TRBJ2-1; 8 positions agree with TRBD2. The V gene's germline CDR1 is LNHDA and CDR2 SQIVND (reference sequence). V lost 2 bases and J lost 6; bases outside the gene matches: 6. The CDR3 is 15 residues long. The CDR3 is CASSITAGVPNEQFF. CDR3 in DNA: TGTGCCAGTAGTATAACAGCGGGAGTACCCAATGAGCAGTTCTTC.

The J gene is TRBJ1-2, the V gene TRBV27, with 9 bases identical to TRBD1. The trim removed 6 bases at V and 6 bases at J, leaving 8 bases unmatched. The germline CDR1 and CDR2 sequences are MNHEY and SMNVEV (reference sequence). The CDR3 consists of 14 residues. CDR3 sequence: CASRSQGARDGYTF. In DNA, the CDR3 is TGTGCCAGCAGATCACAGGGGGCGAGGGATGGCTACACCTTC.

V and J are TRBV10-1 and TRBJ1-1; D not certain. The CDR3 has 13 amino acids. V lost 4 bases and J 6 bases, leaving 12 bases between the germline ends. CDR1 and CDR2 (germline): WNHNN, SYGVQD (reference sequence). The DNA for the CDR3 is TGCGCCAGCAGTGGCAACTGGAGGGCTGAAGCTTTCTTT. Its translation is CASSGNWRAEAFF.

This clone has only one observation. This rearrangement joins TRBV9 to TRBJ2-3, with D maybe TRBD1 (6 bases). Trimming left V 0 bases short and J 2 bases short, with 7 bases between. Germline lookup yields CDR1 SGDLS and CDR2 YYNGEE. This CDR3 spans 14 amino acids. The CDR3, as DNA: TGTGCCAGCAGCGTAGGGGACACCACAGATACGCAGTATTTT. This gives the protein CASSVGDTTDTQYF.

The chain couples TRBV7-8 to TRBJ2-1, with 9 bases fitting TRBD1. The CDR3 totals 18 residues. V was pared by 5 bases and J by 1 base, with 12 bases of the junction left unmatched. The germline V gene has CDR1 SGHVS and CDR2 FQNEAQ. Written as DNA, the CDR3 is TGTGCCAGCAGCCTAGGACAGGGGTCCTCCCCTTCCTACAATGAGCAGTTCTTC. Translation gives CASSLGQGSSPSYNEQFF.

The CDR3 protein is CASSSYWVSGNRFGETQYF. CDR3 in DNA: TGTGCCAGCAGCTCATATTGGGTGAGCGGGAACCGCTTCGGGGAGACCCAGTACTTC. This rearrangement joins TRBV7-9 to TRBJ2-5; TRBD2 matches 7 bases. Germline CDR1 reads SEHNR; CDR2 reads FQNEAQ (reference sequence). The V and J ends lost 4 bases and 5 bases, in that order; junction bases with no gene match: 22. The CDR3 is 19 residues long.

The chain couples TRBV28 to TRBJ1-5; D unresolved. Trimming stripped 6 bases from V and 0 bases from J, with 33 bases between. Germline CDR1 reads MDHEN; CDR2 reads SYDVKM. There are 22 residues in the CDR3. CDR3: CASRRSPYYVVSGEDSNQPQHF. The DNA of the CDR3 is TGTGCCAGCAGACGATCGCCTTACTATGTGGTTAGCGGAGAAGATAGCAATCAGCCCCAGCATTTT.

CDR3 coding DNA: TGCGCCAGCAGTGCGACGGGGAACTATGGCTACACCTTC. It specifies CASSATGNYGYTF. The J gene is TRBJ1-2, the V gene TRBV10-1; D unresolved. Trimming cost V 4 bases and J 2 bases, with 8 bases left between them. Germline V gene lookup returns CDR1 WNHNN and CDR2 SYGVQD (reference sequence). CDR3 length equals 13 residues.

The V and J genes are TRBV11-2 and TRBJ1-1; TRBD1 might be the D (5 bases). This CDR3 is 14 amino acids long. CDR1 is SGHAT and CDR2 is FQNNGV in the germline V gene. V was shortened by 2 bases and J by 1 base, with 8 bases between the two germline ends. CDR3 amino acids: CASSLSRANTEAFF. The CDR3 nucleotides read TGTGCCAGCAGCTTAAGCAGGGCGAACACTGAAGCTTTCTTT. The full variable domain, rest sourced from reference TRBV11-2 and TRBJ1-1, is EAGVAQSPRYKIIEKRQSVAFWCNPISGHATLYWYQQILGQGPKLLIQFQNNGVVDDSQLPKDRFSAERLKGVDSTLKIQPAKLEDSAVYLCASSLSRANTEAFFGQGTRLTVV.

The rearrangement joins TRBV21-1 to TRBJ2-1; no DNA check was done on the table's D call, TRBD2. TRBV21-1 is an annotated pseudogene. CDR3 length equals 16 residues. The CDR3 region is CASSKEAGGLNNEQFF. The DNA of the CDR3 is TGTGCCAGCAGCAAAGAAGCGGGAGGGCTGAACAATGAGCAGTTCTTC.

The chain joins TRBV19 to TRBJ2-7, with 11 positions matching TRBD1. The junction had 4 bases not matched to a gene; V was cut back by 3 bases and J by 6 bases. Per the germline V gene, CDR1 is LNHDA and CDR2 is SQIVND (reference sequence). This CDR3 contains 14 residues. In nucleotides, the CDR3 is TGTGCCAGTAGTATGGGGACAGGGGGAGGCGAGCAGTACTTC. Translation: CASSMGTGGGEQYF.

The chain is built from TRBV6-1 and TRBJ1-1; D is perhaps TRBD1 (6 bases). V gave up 6 bases and J gave up 1 base, with 12 bases separating them. This CDR3 comprises 14 residues. CDR1 and CDR2 from the germline V gene are MNHNS and SASEGT. The CDR3 here is CASRSGTSNTEAFF. The CDR3, as DNA: TGTGCCAGCAGGTCCGGGACATCGAACACTGAAGCTTTCTTT.

This chain links TRBV28 with TRBJ2-1; the D gene is possibly TRBD2 (6 bases). The CDR3 spans 14 residues. V was trimmed by 11 bases and J by 4 bases, leaving 18 bases between them. Germline lookup yields CDR1 MDHEN and CDR2 SYDVKM. The CDR3 DNA is TGTGCCGCTCGGATGGAGGGCCGGTACAATGAGCAGTTCTTC. Its protein is CAARMEGRYNEQFF.

The rearrangement links TRBV28 to TRBJ2-1; D possibly corresponds to TRBD1 (5 bases). Germline assignment: CDR1 MDHEN and CDR2 SYDVKM. The CDR3 runs 19 residues. Trimming took 3 bases from V and 1 from J, leaving 22 bases between them. The CDR3 protein is CASSFSFLKGAISYNEQFF. The CDR3 DNA reads TGTGCCAGCAGTTTCTCCTTCCTTAAAGGGGCGATATCCTACAATGAGCAGTTCTTC.

This chain connects TRBV6-1 to TRBJ2-6, with D possibly being TRBD2 (6 bases). Germline V gene lookup returns CDR1 MNHNS and CDR2 SASEGT. Trimming left V 6 bases short and J 6 bases short, with 15 bases between. CDR3 length equals 15 residues. The CDR3 coding sequence is TGTGCCAGCAGAGACACAGTGCGGGAGGCCAACGTCCTGACTTTC. Its protein is CASRDTVREANVLTF.

This chain uses TRBV29-1 with TRBJ1-2, with D perhaps TRBD1 (6 bases). CDR1 and CDR2 from the germline V gene are SQVTM and ANQGSEA. CDR3 length equals 12 residues. V was trimmed by 4 bases and J by 3 bases, leaving 9 bases between them. The CDR3 sequence is CSVGRGDYGYTF. DNA of the CDR3: TGCAGCGTTGGCAGGGGCGACTATGGCTACACCTTC.

This rearrangement joins TRBV6-5 to TRBJ2-3; TRBD2 aligns across 7 bases. The CDR3 sequence is 15 residues long. Per germline, CDR1 MNHEY and CDR2 SVGAGI. The ends lost 1 base at V and 5 bases at J; junction bases unmatched: 6. CDR3 protein: CASSYYAGVGDTQYF. CDR3 bases: TGTGCCAGCAGTTACTATGCGGGGGTGGGAGATACGCAGTATTTT.

The chain employs TRBV19 and TRBJ2-5, with a tentative D call TRBD2 (7 bases). Trimming removed 6 bases at V and 2 bases at J, with 16 bases between. The CDR3 length is 15 residues. Germline V CDR1 and CDR2: LNHDA, SQIVND (reference sequence). CDR3: CASSGGPLLQETQYF. In nucleotides, the CDR3 is TGTGCCAGTAGCGGGGGGCCCTTACTACAAGAGACCCAGTACTTC.

V gene TRBV18 combines with J gene TRBJ2-1, with D tentatively TRBD1 (9 bases). CDR3 length: 16 amino acids. Germline V lookup: CDR1 KGHSH, CDR2 LQKENI. The V and J ends lost 8 bases and 8 bases respectively, with 25 bases between them. The chain's CDR3 is CASHRGRTGAIDEQFF. The CDR3 DNA follows: TGTGCCAGCCACCGCGGGAGGACAGGGGCGATCGATGAGCAGTTCTTC.

The chain uses TRBV28 and TRBJ2-1, with D tentatively TRBD2 (6 bases). The length of the CDR3 is 13 residues. Germline CDR1 reads MDHEN; CDR2 reads SYDVKM. The V gene lost 1 base and the J gene lost 10 bases, with 11 bases spanning the gap. The CDR3 DNA is TGTGCCAGCAGTTTATCTGGGGGAGGCGAGCAGTTCTTC. Translating gives CASSLSGGGEQFF.

The V gene is TRBV27, the J gene TRBJ2-5; 8 nucleotides match TRBD1. The V gene's germline CDR1 is MNHEY and CDR2 SMNVEV (reference sequence). The CDR3 spans 15 residues. With V trimmed by 3 bases and J by 2 bases, 5 bases remained unmatched. The chain's CDR3 is CASSFGQGAQETQYF. As DNA, the CDR3 is TGTGCCAGCAGTTTCGGTCAGGGGGCGCAAGAGACCCAGTACTTC.

The V call is TRBV5-1, the J call TRBJ1-4; D is unresolved. This CDR3 spans 11 amino acids. CDR1 is SGHRS, CDR2 YFSETQ, per germline. The V end was cut by 5 bases, the J end by 6 bases, with 5 bases between. In DNA, the CDR3 is TGCGCCAGCAGGTTAGATGAAAAACTGTTTTTT. Its translation: CASRLDEKLFF.

The V gene is TRBV25-1, the J gene TRBJ1-2, with TRBD1 identical over 7 bases. The trim removed 9 bases at V and 5 bases at J, leaving 15 bases unmatched. This CDR3 spans 15 amino acids. Germline V lookup: CDR1 MGHDK, CDR2 SYGVNS. Here the CDR3 reads CASAQGSLTGYGYTF. CDR3 DNA: TGTGCCAGTGCCCAGGGGTCTCTGACAGGGTATGGCTACACCTTC.

This clone was detected once. The chain uses TRBV6-1 and TRBJ2-5; perhaps TRBD2 as D (9 bases). Trimming pared 3 bases from V and 2 bases from J, leaving 25 bases between. There are 19 residues in the CDR3. Germline lookup yields CDR1 MNHNS and CDR2 SASEGT. The CDR3 bases are TGTGCCAGCAGTGATAGTCCCAGGGGGCTAGCGGGAATTCAAGAGACCCAGTACTTC. Translating it yields CASSDSPRGLAGIQETQYF.

The chain uses TRBV28 and TRBJ2-7, with TRBD1 identical over 7 bases. Looked up from germline, CDR1 is MDHEN and CDR2 is SYDVKM. V lost 6 bases, J lost 3 bases, and 5 bases stayed unmatched. CDR3 length equals 13 residues. CDR3 coding DNA: TGTGCCAGCAGGCTGGGGACAGACTACGAGCAGTACTTC. This encodes CASRLGTDYEQYF.

This chain joins TRBV5-4 and TRBJ2-2, with a weak D call TRBD2 (7 bases). From germline, CDR1 is SGHNT and CDR2 YYREEE (reference sequence). The V gene lost 2 bases and the J gene lost 9 bases, with 17 bases spanning the gap. The CDR3 runs 15 residues. CDR3 nucleotides: TGTGCCAGCAGCTTCATGTTGGGGGGGCGTAGGGAGCTGTTTTTT. It encodes CASSFMLGGRRELFF.